These 30 T cell receptor beta chains were sequenced from one sample in a study of blood T cell repertoires in COVID-19. Repertoires were generated with immunoSEQ multiplex PCR, while TCRdb's copy carries only in-frame clones and drops some. This sample yields approximately 170,000 clones, of which 85% are seen a single time; 6.5% to 9.5% belongs to the top ten. Sequencing input: peripheral blood. All receptors come from a woman aged 80 or over with COVID-19, enrolled during active disease.

The chain employs TRBV9 and TRBJ2-2; tentatively, D is TRBD2 (6 bases). V shed 4 bases and J shed 3 bases, with 19 bases lying between them. CDR3 length: 17 amino acids. Germline-derived CDR1 and CDR2 are SGDLS and YYNGEE. The CDR3 coding sequence is TGTGCCAGCAGCCTCACTCTAGCGCCTTCGGACACCGGGGAGCTGTTTTTT. This encodes CASSLTLAPSDTGELFF.

This chain links TRBV9 with TRBJ2-1, with D perhaps matching TRBD2 (5 bases). Per the germline V gene, CDR1 is SGDLS and CDR2 is YYNGEE. V was shortened by 2 bases and J by 9 bases, with 12 bases between the two germline ends. This CDR3 comprises 13 residues. The CDR3 bases are TGTGCCAGCAGCGTGAGGCTAGCAGGTGAGCAGTTCTTC. Its translation is CASSVRLAGEQFF.

This sequence joins TRBV25-1 and TRBJ2-7, with TRBD2 as a possible D gene (7 bases). V was cut by 6 bases and J by 7 bases, with 10 bases left in between. The CDR3 runs to 11 residues. Germline V gene data show CDR1 as MGHDK and CDR2 as SYGVNS. CDR3 in amino acids: CASRRGGEQYF. The CDR3 DNA reads as TGTGCCAGCAGGAGGGGGGGGGAGCAGTACTTC.

The V gene is TRBV6-5, the J gene TRBJ1-2; no clear D. V was shortened by 8 bases and J by 2 bases, with 12 bases between the two germline ends. The CDR3 has 13 amino acids. Germline lookup yields CDR1 MNHEY and CDR2 SVGAGI. DNA for the CDR3: TGTGCCAGCCAAACGGGCGGGAACTATGGCTACACCTTC. It codes for CASQTGGNYGYTF.

The V call is TRBV5-1, the J call TRBJ2-1, with TRBD2 identical over 8 bases. In germline, CDR1 is SGHRS, CDR2 YFSETQ. The V and J ends lost 0 bases and 10 bases, in that order; junction bases with no gene match: 15. The CDR3 spans 17 residues. The CDR3 region has the DNA TGCGCCAGCAGCTTGGGGCCCATGAGCGGGAGTAACGCCGAGCAGTTCTTC. This codes for CASSLGPMSGSNAEQFF.

This chain uses TRBV5-1 with TRBJ2-2; possible D gene TRBD1, 6 bases. The CDR3 has 15 amino acids. V dropped 0 bases and J dropped 7 bases, with 13 bases sitting between them. The germline V gene has CDR1 SGHRS and CDR2 YFSETQ. The CDR3 nucleotides are TGCGCCAGCAGCTTGGGACAGGTTCCGATCGGGGAGCTGTTTTTT. Its translation: CASSLGQVPIGELFF.

This chain links TRBV2 with TRBJ2-7; 13 positions agree with TRBD2. The V gene end was trimmed by 1 base and the J gene end by 6 bases; junction bases not matched to a gene: 3. Looked up from germline, CDR1 is SNHLY and CDR2 is FYNNEI. CDR3 length: 15 residues. This CDR3 is CASSEGTSGSGEQYF. As DNA, the CDR3 is TGTGCCAGCAGTGAAGGGACTAGCGGGAGTGGCGAGCAGTACTTC.

V and J are TRBV25-1 and TRBJ2-3; the D is unclear. V lost 3 bases to trimming and J lost 0 bases, with 13 bases between them. CDR3 length: 16 residues. Germline CDR1 reads MGHDK; CDR2 reads SYGVNS. The CDR3 sequence: CASSDAALSSTDTQYF. CDR3 DNA sequence: TGTGCCAGCAGTGATGCCGCCCTATCTAGCACAGATACGCAGTATTTT.

V and J are TRBV18 and TRBJ1-2; D perhaps matches TRBD1 (5 bases). Germline loops: CDR1 KGHSH, CDR2 LQKENI. Trimming took off 3 bases at V and 4 bases at J, with 12 bases between the two ends. This CDR3 has 14 residues. The CDR3 protein is CASSPTQGGYGYTF. The CDR3 region has the DNA TGTGCCAGCTCACCGACGCAGGGTGGCTATGGCTACACCTTC.

CDR3 nucleotide sequence: TGTGCCAGTGGGGACAGGGGTAACTATGGCTACACCTTC. Its protein product is CASGDRGNYGYTF. The chain couples TRBV19 to TRBJ1-2; 10 bases fit TRBD1. Trimming at V came to 8 bases and at J to 1 base, leaving 1 base not matched to a gene. Germline V CDR1 and CDR2: LNHDA, SQIVND (reference sequence). The CDR3 sequence is 13 residues long. Supplemented by reference TRBV19 and TRBJ1-2, the full variable domain reads DGGITQSPKYLFRKEGQNVTLSCEQNLNHDAMYWYRQDPGQGLRLIYYSQIVNDFQKGDIAEGYSVSREKKESFPLTVTSAQKNPTAFYLCASGDRGNYGYTFGSGTRLTVV.

The CDR3 here is CASTPSPAGGETQYF. Written as DNA, the CDR3 is TGCGCCAGCACCCCCTCACCAGCGGGAGGCGAGACCCAGTACTTC. V and J are TRBV4-1 and TRBJ2-5, with 9 bases fitting TRBD2. CDR1 and CDR2 (germline): MGHRA, YSYEKL. The CDR3 is 15 residues long. V shed 7 bases, J shed 5 bases, and the junction held 11 bases outside the gene matches.

With respect to this clone: The same CDR3 arises from other DNA sequences in this sample as well. This sequence joins TRBV18 and TRBJ1-1; 8 bases are a match to TRBD1. The germline V gene has CDR1 KGHSH and CDR2 LQKENI. This CDR3 has 14 amino acids. The V segment lost 2 bases and the J segment 1 base; nucleotides outside the gene matches: 0. CDR3 in DNA: TGTGCCAGCTCACCAACAGGGGGGAACACTGAAGCTTTCTTT. Translation: CASSPTGGNTEAFF. The whole variable domain, remainder taken from reference TRBV18 and TRBJ1-1, is NAGVMQNPRHLVRRRGQEARLRCSPMKGHSHVYWYRQLPEEGLKFMVYLQKENIIDESGMPKERFSAEFPKEGPSILRIQQVVRGDSAAYFCASSPTGGNTEAFFGQGTRLTVV.

The rearrangement uses TRBV18 and TRBJ2-5; D remains ambiguous. Germline V gene sequence: CDR1 KGHSH, CDR2 LQKENI. The V and J ends lost 0 bases and 8 bases respectively, with 7 bases between them. CDR3 length equals 12 residues. CDR3 nucleotides: TGTGCCAGCTCACCACCTACTCAAACCCAGTACTTC. As protein: CASSPPTQTQYF.

The chain is built from TRBV11-2 and TRBJ2-1, with TRBD2 identical over 10 bases. With 5 bases clipped from V and 10 bases from J, the junction kept 11 bases outside the gene matches. CDR3 size: 15 residues. CDR1 and CDR2 from the germline V gene are SGHAT and FQNNGV. The CDR3 loop is CASSPVLAGASEQFF. CDR3 nucleotides: TGTGCCAGCAGCCCAGTTCTAGCGGGAGCCAGCGAGCAGTTCTTC.

The chain couples TRBV10-3 to TRBJ2-5; 7 nucleotides line up with TRBD1. The CDR3 contains 12 residues. The V and J ends lost 7 bases and 9 bases, in that order; junction bases with no gene match: 8. Looked up from germline, CDR1 is ENHRY and CDR2 is SYGVKD. The CDR3 loop reads CAIKGQDSAQYF. The DNA of the CDR3 is TGTGCCATCAAAGGACAGGACAGCGCCCAGTACTTC.

This clone was picked up one time. The chain employs TRBV6-5 and TRBJ1-1; 8 bases match TRBD1. Trimming removed 8 bases from V and 4 bases from J; junction bases left unmatched: 6. There are 13 residues in the CDR3. Germline loops: CDR1 MNHEY, CDR2 SVGAGI. This chain's CDR3 is CASPDRGTTEAFF. The CDR3 coding sequence is TGTGCCAGCCCAGACAGGGGCACCACTGAAGCTTTCTTT.

V is TRBV29-1 and J is TRBJ1-1, with D perhaps matching TRBD1 (6 bases). Germline assignment: CDR1 SQVTM and CDR2 ANQGSEA. The CDR3 extends over 14 amino acids. Between the trimmed V and J ends, which lost 7 bases and 1 base, there was a span of 16 bases. The chain's CDR3 is CSGTLWTENTEAFF. CDR3 DNA sequence: TGCAGCGGGACCCTCTGGACAGAGAACACTGAAGCTTTCTTT.

This clone has only a few counts. V is TRBV15 and J is TRBJ1-2, with D unclear. The CDR3 has 13 amino acids. V lost 1 base, J lost 4 bases, and 7 bases lay in between. CDR1 LNHNV and CDR2 YYDKDF come from the germline V gene (reference sequence). The CDR3 is CATSRATSYGYTF. The CDR3 DNA follows: TGTGCCACCAGCAGAGCGACAAGCTATGGCTACACCTTC.

This clone was picked up one time. The chain couples TRBV13 to TRBJ1-1; D perhaps matches TRBD1 (5 bases). The germline V and J ends were trimmed by 3 bases and 4 bases, with 12 bases remaining between them. The CDR3 covers 14 residues. Looked up from germline, CDR1 is PRHDT and CDR2 is FYEKMQ (reference sequence). CDR3 loop: CASSLQGWSTEAFF. CDR3 DNA sequence: TGTGCCAGCAGCTTGCAGGGCTGGAGCACTGAAGCTTTCTTT.

This chain connects TRBV6-5 to TRBJ1-4; 10 positions match TRBD1. Per the germline V gene, CDR1 is MNHEY and CDR2 is SVGAGI. Trimming at V came to 4 bases and at J to 11 bases, leaving 13 bases not matched to a gene. The CDR3 contains 16 residues. DNA of the CDR3: TGTGCCAGCAGTTCGACAGGGGGCTCCCGCTCGGGGAAACTGTTTTTT. Translated: CASSSTGGSRSGKLFF.

The chain has TRBV29-1 and TRBJ1-1, with TRBD1 as a possible D gene (6 bases). The germline CDR1 and CDR2 sequences are SQVTM and ANQGSEA. V was pared by 6 bases and J by 1 base, with 12 bases between. The CDR3 is made up of 13 amino acids. Written as DNA, the CDR3 is TGCAGCGTAACCCAGGGGAGGAACACTGAAGCTTTCTTT. Residues: CSVTQGRNTEAFF.

The J gene is TRBJ2-2, the V gene TRBV18; D is uncertain. The CDR3 spans 14 residues. Deletions cut 3 bases from V and 8 bases from J, with 13 bases between. CDR1 and CDR2 from the germline V gene are KGHSH and LQKENI. Here the CDR3 DNA reads TGTGCCAGCTCACCGATGTACCCGGAGGGGGAGCTGTTTTTT. This sequence encodes CASSPMYPEGELFF.

This clone came up once. The J gene is TRBJ2-7, the V gene TRBV7-6; 8 bases fit TRBD2. The CDR3 has 20 residues. Germline lookup yields CDR1 SGHVS and CDR2 FNYEAQ. Trimming cost V 5 bases and J 0 bases; bases outside gene matches: 21. The CDR3 DNA sequence: TGTGCCAGCAGCGCCATAGTAGGCGGGGGGCGCGATAGCTCCTCCTACGAGCAGTACTTC. This gives the protein CASSAIVGGGRDSSSYEQYF.

The rearrangement joins TRBV5-1 to TRBJ1-4; D unresolved. Germline V CDR1 and CDR2: SGHRS, YFSETQ. This CDR3 comprises 8 residues. CDR3 sequence reads: CAAVKLFF. DNA of the CDR3: TGCGCGGCGGTAAAACTGTTTTTT.

The V and J genes are TRBV10-3 and TRBJ2-7; TRBD2 matches 10 bases. The CDR3 runs 14 residues. CDR1 is ENHRY and CDR2 is SYGVKD in the germline V gene. The J segment lost 2 bases and the V segment lost 4 bases, leaving 2 bases of the junction unmatched. The CDR3 region has the DNA TGTGCCATCAGTGGGACTAGCGGTACCTACGAGCAGTACTTC. Protein product: CAISGTSGTYEQYF.

The chain uses TRBV7-3 and TRBJ2-1; 8 bases map to TRBD2. The CDR3 length is 15 residues. Germline V gene lookup returns CDR1 SGHTA and CDR2 FQGTGA. V dropped 3 bases and J dropped 6; count of bases not matched to a gene: 7. CDR3 DNA: TGTGCCAGCAGCTTGAGGCGGGAGGTGGGCAATGAGCAGTTCTTC. Translation: CASSLRREVGNEQFF.

Written as DNA, the CDR3 is TGTGCCAGCTCCGGGGGCACTGAAGCTTTCTTT. This encodes CASSGGTEAFF. J is TRBJ1-1 and V is TRBV18; D might be TRBD1 (5 bases). Germline-derived CDR1 and CDR2 are KGHSH and LQKENI. This CDR3 spans 11 amino acids. Deletions cut 6 bases from V and 4 bases from J, with 6 bases between.

The chain carries TRBV18 and TRBJ1-4; unclear D gene. V was trimmed by 3 bases and J by 7 bases, leaving 15 bases between them. CDR3 length equals 15 residues. Germline loops: CDR1 KGHSH, CDR2 LQKENI. CDR3 in DNA: TGTGCCAGCTCACCTGATCCCGGGGTTGGTGAAAAACTGTTTTTT. This codes for CASSPDPGVGEKLFF.

This chain connects TRBV7-9 to TRBJ1-3, with TRBD1 matching over 11 bases. The CDR3 extends over 14 amino acids. Trimming removed 6 bases from V and 6 bases from J; junction bases left unmatched: 4. CDR1 is SEHNR and CDR2 is FQNEAQ in the germline V gene (reference sequence). The CDR3, as DNA: TGTGCCAGCAGGCAGGGACAGGGGGAAAACACCATATATTTT. Protein product: CASRQGQGENTIYF.

The chain has TRBV11-2 and TRBJ1-1; D perhaps matches TRBD1 (5 bases). Germline lookup yields CDR1 SGHAT and CDR2 FQNNGV. CDR3 length equals 14 residues. Trimming removed 5 bases at V and 4 bases at J, with 14 bases between. The CDR3 sequence is CASSVRQTPTEAFF. In DNA, the CDR3 is TGTGCCAGCAGCGTGAGACAGACCCCCACTGAAGCTTTCTTT.